The 16 T cell receptor beta chains given below trace back to one sample, sequenced in a study of technical replicates of blood from a handful of donors. Measured with immunoSEQ multiplex PCR; TCRdb has only the in-frame clones, and not every one. The sample has 59,000 or so clones; roughly 95% are singletons. The sequencing input was PBMCs. The receptors were gathered from a human donor in good health. Some clones in this sample may be carry-over from other donors' samples.

The CDR3 DNA is TGTGCCAGCAGCCTAAAGCCCTACTCTGGAAACACCATATATTTT. Its protein product is CASSLKPYSGNTIYF. The chain uses TRBV6-5 and TRBJ1-3; D unclear. This CDR3 comprises 15 residues. Germline-derived CDR1 and CDR2 are MNHEY and SVGAGI. V gave up 6 bases and J gave up 0 bases, with 12 bases separating them.

The genes are TRBV5-1 and TRBJ2-5; 7 bases align to TRBD1. Germline V gives CDR1 SGHRS, CDR2 YFSETQ. Unmatched junction bases numbered 2, after V lost 4 bases and J lost 2 bases. CDR3 size: 13 residues. The CDR3 is CASSRGPQETQYF. The DNA of the CDR3 is TGCGCCAGCAGCAGGGGGCCGCAAGAGACCCAGTACTTC.

The chain carries TRBV7-3 and TRBJ2-1, with 9 bases that match TRBD2. V shed 5 bases and J 0 bases; nucleotides not matched to a gene: 2. There are 15 residues in the CDR3. Germline CDR1 reads SGHTA; CDR2 reads FQGTGA. CDR3 protein: CASSLSGSSYNEQFF. For the CDR3, the DNA is TGTGCCAGCAGCCTTAGCGGGAGCTCCTACAATGAGCAGTTCTTC.

This clone ranks as medium-sized. The V gene is TRBV19, the J gene TRBJ1-1; D ambiguous. The CDR3 runs to 13 residues. The germline V gene has CDR1 LNHDA and CDR2 SQIVND (reference sequence). V was cut by 1 base and J by 4 bases, with 7 bases left in between. CDR3 bases: TGTGCCAGTAGTATAGGGGGAGGCACTGAAGCTTTCTTT. Residues: CASSIGGGTEAFF.

V gene TRBV7-9 combines with J gene TRBJ1-4; D possibly corresponds to TRBD1 (5 bases). The CDR3 has 15 amino acids. V was clipped by 9 bases and J by 8 bases, with 22 bases between them. Germline V lookup: CDR1 SEHNR, CDR2 FQNEAQ (reference sequence). The CDR3: CASSGFRREGEKLFF. In DNA, the CDR3 is TGTGCCAGTTCGGGGTTCCGCAGGGAGGGCGAAAAACTGTTTTTT. Full variable domain (outside the CDR3, taken from reference TRBV7-9 and TRBJ1-4): DTGVSQNPRHKITKRGQNVTFRCDPISEHNRLYWYRQTLGQGPEFLTYFQNEAQLEKSRLLSDRFSAERPKGSFSTLEIQRTEQGDSAMYLCASSGFRREGEKLFFGSGTQLSVL.

The chain uses TRBV4-3 and TRBJ2-2; TRBD2 aligns across 7 bases. The CDR3 sequence is 17 residues long. CDR1 and CDR2 from the germline V gene are LGHNA and YSLEER. The trim removed 3 bases at V and 7 bases at J, leaving 14 bases unmatched. The CDR3 sequence is CASSHQPAGVRVGELFF. The DNA of the CDR3 is TGCGCCAGCAGCCACCAGCCTGCGGGAGTTCGCGTCGGGGAGCTGTTTTTT.

This clone was recorded only once. The genes are TRBV6-1 and TRBJ1-5, with 7 bases matching TRBD1. The CDR3 totals 15 residues. Trimming removed 6 bases from V and 2 bases from J; junction bases left unmatched: 7. Germline CDR1 and CDR2: MNHNS and SASEGT. The CDR3 DNA reads as TGTGCCAGCAGATACGACAGGGCGGGCAATCAGCCCCAGCATTTT. It translates to CASRYDRAGNQPQHF.

This sequence joins TRBV10-3 and TRBJ2-7, with D possibly being TRBD1 (6 bases). CDR3 length: 14 residues. Between the trimmed V and J ends, which lost 5 bases and 1 base, there was a span of 12 bases. The germline V gene encodes CDR1 ENHRY and CDR2 SYGVKD. The CDR3 nucleotides are TGTGCCATCAGTCGGACAGACGGATCCTACGAGCAGTACTTC. Translated, it gives CAISRTDGSYEQYF.

The chain recombines TRBV5-6 with TRBJ2-3; 7 nucleotides align to TRBD2. Germline V gene data show CDR1 as SGHDT and CDR2 as YYEEEE. The CDR3 loop spans 17 amino acids. V trimming: 2 bases; J trimming: 1 base; junction bases outside the gene matches: 10. The CDR3 region has the DNA TGTGCCAGCAGCTTACGCACTAGCGTAACCGGCACAGATACGCAGTATTTT. Translating it yields CASSLRTSVTGTDTQYF.

The rearrangement uses TRBV27 and TRBJ1-6; no clear D. Trimming pared 3 bases from V and 0 bases from J, leaving 9 bases between. From germline, CDR1 is MNHEY and CDR2 SMNVEV (reference sequence). The length of the CDR3 is 16 residues. CDR3: CASSFNPSSYNSPLHF. The CDR3 coding sequence is TGTGCCAGCAGTTTTAACCCTAGCTCCTATAATTCACCCCTCCACTTT.

This clone was recorded once. The chain carries TRBV7-2 and TRBJ2-7, with TRBD2 matching 9 bases. The CDR3 runs 15 residues. Germline CDR1 and CDR2: SGHTA and FQGNSA. Losses at the gene ends were 5 bases for V and 3 bases for J; bases not matched to a gene: 8. Here the CDR3 reads CASSRPASGIYEQYF. The CDR3 coding sequence is TGTGCCAGCAGCCGACCGGCTAGCGGGATCTACGAGCAGTACTTC. The variable domain in full, with the rest retrieved from reference TRBV7-2 and TRBJ2-7, is GAGVSQSPSNKVTEKGKDVELRCDPISGHTALYWYRQSLGQGLEFLIYFQGNSAPDKSGLPSDRFSAERTGGSVSTLTIQRTQQEDSAVYLCASSRPASGIYEQYFGPGTRLTVT.

The rearrangement uses TRBV5-1 and TRBJ2-7; possible D gene TRBD2, 6 bases. Germline-derived CDR1 and CDR2 are SGHRS and YFSETQ. V was shortened by 2 bases and J by 5 bases, with 14 bases between the two germline ends. The CDR3 runs 14 residues. This CDR3 is CASSFGGGINEQYF. The CDR3 DNA reads TGCGCCAGCAGCTTTGGGGGAGGTATCAACGAGCAGTACTTC.

The J gene is TRBJ2-3, the V gene TRBV19; D may be TRBD2 (6 bases). The CDR3 sequence is 14 residues long. Trimming stripped 5 bases from V and 1 base from J, with 10 bases between. The germline V gene has CDR1 LNHDA and CDR2 SQIVND (reference sequence). This CDR3 is CASSGGSGTDTQYF. CDR3 DNA: TGTGCCAGTAGTGGGGGGAGTGGCACAGATACGCAGTATTTT.

The CDR3 nucleotides read TGCAGCGTTCTAAGGGTACAGGGGGCTTGGGAGACCCAGTACTTC. Translating gives CSVLRVQGAWETQYF. V and J are TRBV29-1 and TRBJ2-5; 9 bases align to TRBD1. Looked up from germline, CDR1 is SQVTM and CDR2 is ANQGSEA. The CDR3 has 15 residues. With V trimmed by 5 bases and J by 5 bases, 12 bases remained unmatched. Filled out from reference TRBV29-1 and TRBJ2-5, the complete variable domain reads SAVISQKPSRDICQRGTSLTIQCQVDSQVTMMFWYRQQPGQSLTLIATANQGSEATYESGFVIDKFPISRPNLTFSTLTVSNMSPEDSSIYLCSVLRVQGAWETQYFGPGTRLLVL.

V and J are TRBV12-5 and TRBJ1-1; D unclear. V lost 3 bases and J 4 bases, leaving 12 bases between the germline ends. This CDR3 is 14 amino acids long. Germline-derived CDR1 and CDR2 are LGHNT and FRNRAP. This CDR3 reads CASGFARSITEAFF. The CDR3 DNA is TGTGCTAGTGGTTTCGCCAGGTCGATCACTGAAGCTTTCTTT.

This sequence joins TRBV7-2 and TRBJ2-5; 7 positions match TRBD1. With V trimmed by 5 bases and J by 3 bases, 3 bases remained unmatched. Germline lookup yields CDR1 SGHTA and CDR2 FQGNSA. The CDR3 runs to 13 residues. This CDR3 is CASSLGTEETQYF. CDR3 in DNA: TGTGCCAGCAGCCTCGGGACAGAAGAGACCCAGTACTTC.